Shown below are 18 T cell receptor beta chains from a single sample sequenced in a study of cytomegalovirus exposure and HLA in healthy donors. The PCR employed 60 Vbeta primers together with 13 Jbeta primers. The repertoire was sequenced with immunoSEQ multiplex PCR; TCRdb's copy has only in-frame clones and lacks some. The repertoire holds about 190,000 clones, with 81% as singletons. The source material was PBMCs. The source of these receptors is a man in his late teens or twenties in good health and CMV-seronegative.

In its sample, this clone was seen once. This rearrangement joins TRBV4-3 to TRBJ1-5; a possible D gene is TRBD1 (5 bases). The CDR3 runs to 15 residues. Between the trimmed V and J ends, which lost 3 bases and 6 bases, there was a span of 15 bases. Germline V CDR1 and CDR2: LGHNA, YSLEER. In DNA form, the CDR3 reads TGCGCCAGCAGCCAGGACCAGGGCCGCTTTCAGCCCCAGCATTTT. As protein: CASSQDQGRFQPQHF.

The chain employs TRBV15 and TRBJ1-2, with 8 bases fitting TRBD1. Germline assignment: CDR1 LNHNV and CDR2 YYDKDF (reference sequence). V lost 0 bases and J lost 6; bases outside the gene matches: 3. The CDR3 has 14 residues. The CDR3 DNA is TGTGCCACCAGCAGAGACCAGACAGGGGATGGCTACACCTTC. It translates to CATSRDQTGDGYTF.

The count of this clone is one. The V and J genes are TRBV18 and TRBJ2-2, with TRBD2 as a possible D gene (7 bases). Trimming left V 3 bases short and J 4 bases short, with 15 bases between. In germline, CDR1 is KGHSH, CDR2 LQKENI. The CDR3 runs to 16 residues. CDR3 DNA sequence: TGTGCCAGCTCACCGACCATAGGGGGGGCCACCGGGGAGCTGTTTTTT. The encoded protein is CASSPTIGGATGELFF.

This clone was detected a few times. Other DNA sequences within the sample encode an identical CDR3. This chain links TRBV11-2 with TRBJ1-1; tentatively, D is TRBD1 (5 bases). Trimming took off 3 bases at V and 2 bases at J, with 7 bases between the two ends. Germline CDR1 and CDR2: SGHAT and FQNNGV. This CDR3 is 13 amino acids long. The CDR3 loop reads CASSFQGNTEAFF. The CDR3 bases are TGTGCCAGCAGCTTCCAGGGAAACACTGAAGCTTTCTTT. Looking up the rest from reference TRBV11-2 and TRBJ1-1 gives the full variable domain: EAGVAQSPRYKIIEKRQSVAFWCNPISGHATLYWYQQILGQGPKLLIQFQNNGVVDDSQLPKDRFSAERLKGVDSTLKIQPAKLEDSAVYLCASSFQGNTEAFFGQGTRLTVV.

This CDR3 is CASSLGQREYNEQFF. The DNA for the CDR3 is TGTGCCAGCAGCTTAGGCCAGCGGGAGTACAATGAGCAGTTCTTC. This rearrangement joins TRBV7-9 to TRBJ2-1; TRBD2 agrees at 8 bases. Germline loops: CDR1 SEHNR, CDR2 FQNEAQ (reference sequence). After removal of 1 base from V and 4 bases from J, the junction contained 3 bases not matched to a gene. The CDR3 is 15 residues long.

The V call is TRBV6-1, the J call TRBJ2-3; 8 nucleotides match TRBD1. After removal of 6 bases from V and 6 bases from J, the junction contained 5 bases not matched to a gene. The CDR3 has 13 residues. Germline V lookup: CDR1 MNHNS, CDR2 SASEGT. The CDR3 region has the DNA TGTGCCAGCAGGACAGGGGCCATCGATACGCAGTATTTT. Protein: CASRTGAIDTQYF.

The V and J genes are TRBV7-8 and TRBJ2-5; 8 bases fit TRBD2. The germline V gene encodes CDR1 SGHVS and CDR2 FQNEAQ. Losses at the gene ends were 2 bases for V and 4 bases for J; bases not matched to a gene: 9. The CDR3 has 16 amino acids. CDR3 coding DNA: TGTGCCAGCAGCTTACCCCGGGGGGCGGGAGGAGAGACCCAGTACTTC. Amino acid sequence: CASSLPRGAGGETQYF.

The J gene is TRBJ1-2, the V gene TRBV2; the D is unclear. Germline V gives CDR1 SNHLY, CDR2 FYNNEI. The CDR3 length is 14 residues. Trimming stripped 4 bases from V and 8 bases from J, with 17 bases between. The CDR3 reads CASSVGLMGIGYTF. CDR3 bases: TGTGCCAGCAGTGTCGGACTTATGGGCATAGGCTACACCTTC. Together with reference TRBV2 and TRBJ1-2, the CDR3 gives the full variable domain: EPEVTQTPSHQVTQMGQEVILRCVPISNHLYFYWYRQILGQKVEFLVSFYNNEISEKSEIFDDQFSVERPDGSNFTLKIRSTKLEDSAMYFCASSVGLMGIGYTFGSGTRLTVV.

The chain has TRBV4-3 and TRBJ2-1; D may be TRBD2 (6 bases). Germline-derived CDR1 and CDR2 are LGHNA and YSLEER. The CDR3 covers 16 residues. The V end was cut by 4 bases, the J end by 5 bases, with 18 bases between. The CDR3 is CASSPPGLGGDNEQFF. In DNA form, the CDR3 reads TGCGCCAGCAGCCCCCCTGGGCTGGGCGGGGACAATGAGCAGTTCTTC.

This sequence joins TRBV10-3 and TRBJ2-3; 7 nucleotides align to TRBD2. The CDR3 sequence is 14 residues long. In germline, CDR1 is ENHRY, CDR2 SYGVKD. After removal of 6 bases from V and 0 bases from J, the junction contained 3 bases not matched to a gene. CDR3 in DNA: TGTGCCATCAGCTCTAGCGGAAGCACAGATACGCAGTATTTT. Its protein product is CAISSSGSTDTQYF.

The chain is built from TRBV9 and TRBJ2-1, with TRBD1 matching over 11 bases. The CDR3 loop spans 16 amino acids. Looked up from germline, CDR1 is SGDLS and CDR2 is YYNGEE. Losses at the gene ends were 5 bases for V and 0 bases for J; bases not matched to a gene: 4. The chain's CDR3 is CASSEDRGPSYNEQFF. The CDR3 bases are TGTGCCAGCAGTGAGGACAGGGGGCCCTCCTACAATGAGCAGTTCTTC.

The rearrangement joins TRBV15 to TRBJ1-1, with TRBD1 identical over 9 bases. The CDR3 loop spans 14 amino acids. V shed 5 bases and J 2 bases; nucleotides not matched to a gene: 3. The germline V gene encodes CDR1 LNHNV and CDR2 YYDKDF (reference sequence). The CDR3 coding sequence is TGTGCCACCAGCTGGGACAGGGCCAACACTGAAGCTTTCTTT. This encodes CATSWDRANTEAFF. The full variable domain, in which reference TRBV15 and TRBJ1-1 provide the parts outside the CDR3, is DAMVIQNPRYQVTQFGKPVTLSCSQTLNHNVMYWYQQKSSQAPKLLFHYYDKDFNNEADTPDNFQSRRPNTSFCFLDIRSPGLGDTAMYLCATSWDRANTEAFFGQGTRLTVV.

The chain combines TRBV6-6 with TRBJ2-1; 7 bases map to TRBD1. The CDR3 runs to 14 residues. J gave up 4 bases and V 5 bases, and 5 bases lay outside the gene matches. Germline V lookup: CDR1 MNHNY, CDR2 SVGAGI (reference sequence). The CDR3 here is CASSKGQQYNEQFF. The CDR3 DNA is TGTGCCAGCAGTAAGGGACAGCAATACAATGAGCAGTTCTTC.

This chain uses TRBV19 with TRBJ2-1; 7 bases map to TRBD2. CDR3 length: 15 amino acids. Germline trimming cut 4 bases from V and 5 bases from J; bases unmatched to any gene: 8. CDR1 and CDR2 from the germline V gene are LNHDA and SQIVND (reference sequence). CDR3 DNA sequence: TGTGCCAGTAGTACGGGACTATACACGAACAATGAGCAGTTCTTC. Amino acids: CASSTGLYTNNEQFF. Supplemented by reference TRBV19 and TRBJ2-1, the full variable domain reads DGGITQSPKYLFRKEGQNVTLSCEQNLNHDAMYWYRQDPGQGLRLIYYSQIVNDFQKGDIAEGYSVSREKKESFPLTVTSAQKNPTAFYLCASSTGLYTNNEQFFGPGTRLTVL.

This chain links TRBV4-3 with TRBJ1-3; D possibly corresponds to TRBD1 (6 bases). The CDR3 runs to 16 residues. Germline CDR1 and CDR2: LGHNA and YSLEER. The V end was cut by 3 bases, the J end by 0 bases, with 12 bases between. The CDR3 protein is CASSQAGAGSGNTIYF. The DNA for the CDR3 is TGCGCCAGCAGCCAGGCAGGGGCCGGCTCTGGAAACACCATATATTTT.

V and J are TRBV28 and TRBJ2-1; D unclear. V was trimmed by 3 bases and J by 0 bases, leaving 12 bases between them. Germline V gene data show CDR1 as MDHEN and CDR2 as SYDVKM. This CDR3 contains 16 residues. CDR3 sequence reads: CASSFSPASSYNEQFF. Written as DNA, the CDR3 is TGTGCCAGCAGTTTTTCCCCGGCTAGCTCCTACAATGAGCAGTTCTTC. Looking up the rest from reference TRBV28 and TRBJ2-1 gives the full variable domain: DVKVTQSSRYLVKRTGEKVFLECVQDMDHENMFWYRQDPGLGLRLIYFSYDVKMKEKGDIPEGYSVSREKKERFSLILESASTNQTSMYLCASSFSPASSYNEQFFGPGTRLTVL.

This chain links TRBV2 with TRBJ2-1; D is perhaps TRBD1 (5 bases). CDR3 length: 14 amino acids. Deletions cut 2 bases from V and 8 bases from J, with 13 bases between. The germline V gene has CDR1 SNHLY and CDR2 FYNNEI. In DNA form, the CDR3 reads TGTGCCAGCAGTGAACTCAGGCAGGGTGATGAGCAGTTCTTC. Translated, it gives CASSELRQGDEQFF.

The CDR3: CASSRQTPTLETQYF. CDR3 in DNA: TGTGCCAGCAGTCGACAGACCCCCACCTTAGAGACCCAGTACTTC. The V call is TRBV6-1, the J call TRBJ2-5; a weak D match, TRBD1 (5 bases). V shed 5 bases and J shed 4 bases, with 17 bases lying between them. The CDR3 consists of 15 residues. Germline V gene data show CDR1 as MNHNS and CDR2 as SASEGT.